The 25 T cell receptor beta chains below were found in one sample sequenced in a study of regulatory T cells in long-lasting Graves disease. CDR3 regions were amplified by Arm-PCR using iRepertoire HTBI primers to build TCR beta libraries. TCRdb ran MiXCR on the multiplex PCR reads and lists one entry per CDR3 protein. The sample contains about 470,000 distinct CDR3 sequences, approximately 15% of which appear only once. The time point is: newly diagnosed GD, antithyroid drugs for less than 3 months. RNA extracted from PBMCs served as the sequencing template. These sequences were also reported in another study, on T cells in Graves' hyperthyroidism and ophthalmopathy.

The material sequenced was peripheral blood mononuclear cells (PBMCs), taken at new diagnosis, from a patient treated with antithyroid drugs. These receptors originate from a woman aged 25 to 39 with Graves disease.

This clonotype was recorded a few times. A read error may explain this, as a much larger clone is one base away. The chain couples TRBV2 to TRBJ1-2, with 7 bases identical to TRBD1. The CDR3 is 12 amino acids. Germline CDR1 SNHLY, CDR2 FYNNEI. This CDR3 is CASSSQGDGYAF. The CDR3 nucleotides read TGTGCCAGCAGTTCCCAGGGGGATGGCTACGCCTTC.

In regard to this clonotype: A much larger clone lies a single base off, so this may be a read error. The rearrangement joins TRBV7-2 to TRBJ2-7, with 9 bases fitting TRBD2. After removal of 5 bases from V and 3 bases from J, the junction contained 14 bases not matched to a gene. The CDR3 sequence is 17 residues long. CDR1 is SGHTA, CDR2 FQGNSA, per germline. The CDR3 loop reads CASSPRASGTNLYEQYF. As DNA, the CDR3 is TGTGCCAGCAGCCCGAGAGCTAGCGGGACCAACCTCTACGAGCAGTACTTC. Looking up the rest from reference TRBV7-2 and TRBJ2-7 gives the full variable domain: GAGVSQSPSNKVTEKGKDVELRCDPISGHTALYWYRQSLGQGLEFLIYFQGNSAPDKSGLPSDRFSAERTGGSVSTLTIQRTQQEDSAVYLCASSPRASGTNLYEQYFGPGTRLTVT.

Worth noting for this clonotype: The conserved phenylalanine or tryptophan is not found at the CDR3 terminus, so this likely reflects a read error. The rearrangement links TRBV3-1 to TRBJ1-5, with a possible D match to TRBD1 (5 bases). From germline, CDR1 is LGHDT and CDR2 YNNKEL (reference sequence). This CDR3 has 14 amino acids. Deletions cut 3 bases from V and 2 bases from J, with 8 bases between. The CDR3 reads CASSQGGGNQPQHL. CDR3 coding DNA: TGTGCCAGCAGCCAGGGGGGGGGCAATCAGCCCCAGCATCTT.

This clonotype was recorded at least ten times. V and J are TRBV6-1 and TRBJ1-2, with 7 positions matching TRBD1. V gave up 5 bases and J gave up 8 bases; unmatched junction bases: 14. The CDR3 totals 15 residues. CDR1 is MNHNS, CDR2 SASEGT, per germline. The CDR3 spells CASSHPSQGRLGYTF. CDR3 DNA sequence: TGTGCCAGCAGTCATCCATCACAGGGGAGATTAGGCTACACCTTC.

A few counts support this clonotype. This chain uses TRBV4-1 with TRBJ2-1, with TRBD2 matching 13 bases. CDR1 is MGHRA, CDR2 YSYEKL, per germline. The CDR3 runs 20 residues. J lost 8 bases, V lost 3 bases, and 19 bases had no gene match. This CDR3 is CASSHIGPQGLAGTRDEQFF. The CDR3 DNA is TGCGCCAGCAGCCACATAGGCCCCCAGGGACTAGCGGGGACTAGGGATGAGCAGTTCTTC.

This clonotype has at least ten counts. CDR3 loop: CASSPDRGNTIYF. The CDR3 DNA reads as TGTGCCAGTAGTCCCGATAGAGGAAACACCATATATTTT. This chain joins TRBV19 and TRBJ1-3; no clear D gene. The CDR3 contains 13 residues. The V gene's germline CDR1 is LNHDA and CDR2 SQIVND (reference sequence). V was clipped by 5 bases and J by 4 bases, with 9 bases between them.

This clonotype has a count of ten or more. The gene calls are TRBV11-2 and TRBJ2-3, with D maybe TRBD1 (6 bases). V lost 6 bases and J 1 base, leaving 11 bases between the germline ends. Germline V gene lookup returns CDR1 SGHAT and CDR2 FQNNGV. The CDR3 has 14 amino acids. CDR3 nucleotide sequence: TGTGCCAGCAGGATACGACAGGGCACAGATACGCAGTATTTT. Amino acids: CASRIRQGTDTQYF.

The chain links TRBV7-2 to TRBJ2-1; either TRBD1 or TRBD2 may fit D (5 bases each). CDR1 SGHTA and CDR2 FQGNSA come from the germline V gene. V lost 9 bases to trimming and J lost 3 bases, with 18 bases between them. This CDR3 is 15 amino acids long. CDR3 in DNA: TGTGCCAGTAGTATAGCAGGGACCCTCTACAATGAGCAGTTCTTC. This translates into CASSIAGTLYNEQFF.

This clonotype was recorded at least ten times. This chain connects TRBV6-1 to TRBJ1-2; D is possibly TRBD1 (5 bases). Trimming shortened V by 5 bases and J by 7 bases, and 23 bases separated the two germline ends. CDR3 length equals 16 residues. The V gene's germline CDR1 is MNHNS and CDR2 SASEGT. The CDR3 reads CASSLSHPTRALGYTF. The CDR3, as DNA: TGTGCCAGCAGTCTATCACATCCGACCAGGGCCCTTGGCTACACCTTC.

This clonotype has ten or more counts. The chain is built from TRBV20-1 and TRBJ2-2; 14 bases line up with TRBD2. The CDR3 is made up of 19 amino acids. V trimming: 4 bases; J trimming: 6 bases; junction bases outside the gene matches: 16. Germline V gene lookup returns CDR1 DFQATT and CDR2 SNEGSKA (reference sequence). The CDR3 DNA reads TGCAGTGCTAAACACCTACCCGGGACTAGCGGGAGTTTAGCCGGGGAGCTGTTTTTT. Translation: CSAKHLPGTSGSLAGELFF.

This clonotype occurred a few times. The junction and the germline gene differ at one end; a read error may be behind it. The J gene is TRBJ2-7, the V gene TRBV28, with 7 positions matching TRBD1. Germline CDR1 and CDR2: MDHEN and SYDVKM. This CDR3 has 13 amino acids. The chain's CDR3 is CASSLGQSYEQCF. The CDR3 nucleotides read TGTGCCAGCAGTTTGGGACAGTCCTACGAGCAGTGCTTC. Complete variable domain (other parts from reference TRBV28 and TRBJ2-7): DVKVTQSSRYLVKRTGEKVFLECVQDMDHENMFWYRQDPGLGLRLIYFSYDVKMKEKGDIPEGYSVSREKKERFSLILESASTNQTSMYLCASSLGQSYEQCFGPGTRLTVT.

The V gene is TRBV5-6, the J gene TRBJ1-2; TRBD1 matches at 7 bases. CDR3 length equals 15 residues. J lost 6 bases, V lost 1 base, and 9 bases had no gene match. Germline V gives CDR1 SGHDT, CDR2 YYEEEE. The CDR3 DNA follows: TGTGCCAGCAGCTTGCTGGGGCAGGGGGTGGATGGCTACACCTTC. Its translation: CASSLLGQGVDGYTF.

The chain links TRBV24-1 to TRBJ2-2; D ambiguous. Germline V gene sequence: CDR1 KGHDR, CDR2 SFDVKD. The V gene lost 6 bases and the J gene lost 3 bases, with 7 bases spanning the gap. This CDR3 region has 13 residues. The CDR3 nucleotides read TGTGCCACCAGTAAAGGGTACACCGGGGAGCTGTTTTTT. This sequence encodes CATSKGYTGELFF.

This clonotype was observed a few times. The chain employs TRBV18 and TRBJ2-7; TRBD1 matches at 7 bases. The CDR3 sequence is 14 residues long. CDR1 KGHSH and CDR2 LQKENI come from the germline V gene. Germline trimming cut 6 bases from V and 3 bases from J; bases unmatched to any gene: 8. CDR3 coding DNA: TGTGCCAGCTCCCCGACAGGGAATGGCTACGAGCAGTACTTC. Amino acids: CASSPTGNGYEQYF.

This clonotype was picked up many times. The rearrangement joins TRBV28 to TRBJ2-7; 9 nucleotides align to TRBD2. V lost 8 bases and J lost 6; bases outside the gene matches: 20. The V gene's germline CDR1 is MDHEN and CDR2 SYDVKM. This CDR3 is 17 amino acids long. The CDR3 is CASPQDRDGGRAGEQYF. The CDR3 DNA sequence: TGTGCCAGCCCCCAAGACAGGGACGGCGGGAGGGCCGGCGAGCAGTACTTC.

The table lists this clonotype with many counts. The chain uses TRBV6-5 and TRBJ2-3, with 8 bases lining up with TRBD2. The germline V gene encodes CDR1 MNHEY and CDR2 SVGAGI. J was trimmed by 2 bases and V by 4 bases; bases with no gene match: 5. This CDR3 region has 15 residues. The DNA for the CDR3 is TGTGCCAGCAGTTTAACTAGCGGCAACACAGATACGCAGTATTTT. Protein: CASSLTSGNTDTQYF.

This clonotype was detected many times. This chain connects TRBV12-3 or TRBV12-4 to TRBJ1-3; 7 bases are shared with TRBD1. The CDR3 is made up of 13 amino acids. Unmatched junction bases numbered 3, after V lost 2 bases and J lost 8 bases. DNA of the CDR3: TGTGCCAGCAGTTTACAGGGGGTGGACACCATATATTTT. Protein: CASSLQGVDTIYF.

The table lists this clonotype with many counts. The chain has TRBV12-5 and TRBJ2-7, with a tentative D call TRBD2 (5 bases). This CDR3 is built from 13 residues. Trimming took off 6 bases at V and 3 bases at J, with 12 bases between the two ends. Germline values: CDR1 LGHNT, CDR2 FRNRAP. Here the CDR3 DNA reads TGTGCTAGTGGGACTGGGAGCAGCTACGAGCAGTACTTC. Its protein is CASGTGSSYEQYF.

V is TRBV27 and J is TRBJ2-7; D unresolved. Germline CDR1 is MNHEY and CDR2 is SMNVEV (reference sequence). The CDR3 has 13 residues. Trimming took 5 bases from V and 3 from J, leaving 11 bases between them. CDR3 amino acids: CASSPESRYEQYF. CDR3 sequence (DNA): TGTGCCAGCAGTCCAGAGAGCCGCTACGAGCAGTACTTC.

As regards this clonotype: Only one base separates this from a far larger clonotype, so it likely reflects a read error. The CDR3 bases are TGTGCCAGCAGCCAGGGTGGGGCGGACAATGAGCAGTTCTTC. Encoded protein: CASSQGGADNEQFF. This chain uses TRBV11-2 with TRBJ2-1; D perhaps matches TRBD1 (5 bases). Trimming took 5 bases from V and 5 from J, leaving 13 bases between them. The germline V gene encodes CDR1 SGHAT and CDR2 FQNNGV. The CDR3 length is 14 residues. The full variable domain, its missing parts supplied by reference TRBV11-2 and TRBJ2-1, is EAGVAQSPRYKIIEKRQSVAFWCNPISGHATLYWYQQILGQGPKLLIQFQNNGVVDDSQLPKDRFSAERLKGVDSTLKIQPAKLEDSAVYLCASSQGGADNEQFFGPGTRLTVL.

There are a few counts of this clonotype. The chain carries TRBV27 and TRBJ2-7; the D is unclear. The CDR3 spans 11 residues. The germline V and J ends were trimmed by 8 bases and 0 bases, with 5 bases remaining between them. Germline-derived CDR1 and CDR2 are MNHEY and SMNVEV (reference sequence). In DNA, the CDR3 is TGTGCCAGCGGGATCTCCTACGAGCAGTACTTC. It yields the protein CASGISYEQYF.

The chain couples TRBV25-1 to TRBJ1-4; 11 bases map to TRBD1. Germline trimming cut 1 base from V and 6 bases from J; bases unmatched to any gene: 4. This CDR3 has 16 amino acids. Germline-derived CDR1 and CDR2 are MGHDK and SYGVNS. The CDR3 DNA sequence: TGTGCCAGCAGTGAATTCCGGACAGGGGGCGATGAAAAACTGTTTTTT. This gives the protein CASSEFRTGGDEKLFF.

V is TRBV5-6 and J is TRBJ2-6, with 7 bases identical to TRBD1. Germline V gene data show CDR1 as SGHDT and CDR2 as YYEEEE. The CDR3 covers 18 residues. Trimming cost V 4 bases and J 2 bases; bases outside gene matches: 12. The CDR3 DNA reads TGTGCCAGCAGCCCCGTACAGGGGCCCTTGGCTGGGGCCAACGTCCTGACTTTC. It yields the protein CASSPVQGPLAGANVLTF.

About this clonotype: Since a much larger clone is just one base distant, this may be a read error. The V and J genes are TRBV18 and TRBJ2-6; 7 nucleotides match TRBD1. The length of the CDR3 is 17 residues. Germline V gene sequence: CDR1 KGHSH, CDR2 LQKENI. Here the CDR3 DNA reads TGTGTCAGCTCACCAACGGGACAGTTCTCTGGGGCCAACGTCCTGACTTTC. Encoded protein: CVSSPTGQFSGANVLTF. Together with reference TRBV18 and TRBJ2-6, the CDR3 gives the full variable domain: NAGVMQNPRHLVRRRGQEARLRCSPMKGHSHVYWYRQLPEEGLKFMVYLQKENIIDESGMPKERFSAEFPKEGPSILRIQQVVRGDSAAYFCVSSPTGQFSGANVLTFGAGSRLTVL.

This clonotype has more than one count but fewer than ten. The gene calls are TRBV27 and TRBJ2-7; tentatively, D is TRBD1 (5 bases). The germline CDR1 and CDR2 sequences are MNHEY and SMNVEV (reference sequence). The CDR3 runs 14 residues. With 1 base removed from V and 0 bases from J, the gap between germline ends came to 7 bases. The CDR3 coding sequence is TGTGCCAGCAGTTTATACGACAGCTCCTACGAGCAGTACTTC. This gives the protein CASSLYDSSYEQYF.